This entry features one T cell receptor beta chain sequence. Its antigen is as yet unknown. Deletions cut 4 bases from V and 2 bases from J, with 15 bases between. The germline gives CDR1 ENHRY, CDR2 SYGVKD. The CDR3 sequence is 16 residues long. Sorted CD4+ subsets: naive, central memory, regulatory, stem cell-like memory (CD45RO/CCR7/CD25/CD127/CD95/CD27 panel). These data belong to a study of beta chain features in type 1 diabetes. For the study at large: All samples combined gave just under 110 million sorted cells for examination.

The authors reverse transcribed all of the isolated RNA, so sequencing captured expressed TCRB transcripts. Data came from immunoSEQ multiplex PCR; TCRdb stores just in-frame clones and leaves some out. Among roughly 160,000 clones, around 8.6% were seen once, and the ten largest hold approximately 0.56%. Points from the study as a whole: Comparison showed that naive, central memory and Treg TCRB repertoires appeared more similar among patients than among healthy donors. TCRB rearrangement may or may not be influenced by HLA type; here this remained unresolved. Researchers report that Type 1 diabetes patients had moderately but significantly shorter TCRB CDR3s across all four CD4+ subsets.

The source is a woman under 30 with type 1 diabetes. V usage is TRBV10-3 and J usage is TRBJ2-1; TRBD2 might be the D (6 bases). What was sequenced was central memory CD4+ T cells from blood. For the CDR3, the DNA is TGTGCCATCAGTGGGGGGGAATTGGGTACCTACAATGAGCAGTTCTTC. It specifies CAISGGELGTYNEQFF.